Each of the 25 T cell receptor beta chains below was sequenced from the same sample in a study of T cell responses to AZD1222 COVID-19 vaccine. TCRdb's table, derived via immunoSEQ multiplex PCR, lists solely in-frame clones and lacks some. The profile shows about 75,000 clones, about 91% of them singletons. The sample here was peripheral blood, taken 28 days after the second dose of the MenACWY control vaccine. These receptor sequences come from an adult who received the MenACWY meningococcal vaccine as a control.

The chain recombines TRBV5-1 with TRBJ1-6; TRBD1 might be the D (5 bases). Trimming stripped 4 bases from V and 7 bases from J, with 12 bases between. The CDR3 is made up of 14 amino acids. Germline V CDR1 and CDR2: SGHRS, YFSETQ. The CDR3 protein is CASSLQGGNSPLHF. For the CDR3, the DNA is TGCGCCAGCAGCCTGCAGGGCGGCAATTCACCCCTCCACTTT.

The chain recombines TRBV7-2 with TRBJ2-7; the D is unclear. This CDR3 comprises 11 residues. Deletions cut 2 bases from V and 7 bases from J, with 6 bases between. Germline V CDR1 and CDR2: SGHTA, FQGNSA. CDR3 sequence (DNA): TGTGCCAGCAGCTTACAAGAGGAGCAGTACTTC. It yields the protein CASSLQEEQYF.

This rearrangement joins TRBV6-6 to TRBJ1-3; D call uncertain. V was shortened by 8 bases and J by 1 base, with 15 bases between the two germline ends. This CDR3 is built from 15 residues. Germline CDR1 MNHNY, CDR2 SVGAGI (reference sequence). The CDR3, as DNA: TGTGCCAGCGGCAGAAAAGGGTCTTCTGGAAACACCATATATTTT. Translated, it gives CASGRKGSSGNTIYF.

V is TRBV29-1 and J is TRBJ1-4; 9 bases fit TRBD1. Germline V CDR1 and CDR2: SQVTM, ANQGSEA. The CDR3 is 13 residues long. Germline trimming cut 6 bases from V and 7 bases from J; bases unmatched to any gene: 6. DNA of the CDR3: TGCAGCGTAGACACAGGGGGCGGTGAAAAACTGTTTTTT. Amino acids: CSVDTGGGEKLFF. Filled out from reference TRBV29-1 and TRBJ1-4, the complete variable domain reads SAVISQKPSRDICQRGTSLTIQCQVDSQVTMMFWYRQQPGQSLTLIATANQGSEATYESGFVIDKFPISRPNLTFSTLTVSNMSPEDSSIYLCSVDTGGGEKLFFGSGTQLSVL.

The rearrangement uses TRBV6-1 and TRBJ1-5; D remains ambiguous. CDR3 length equals 16 residues. Germline loops: CDR1 MNHNS, CDR2 SASEGT. V lost 4 bases, J lost 2 bases, and 15 bases lay in between. For the CDR3, the DNA is TGTGCCAGCAGTGGAGGAGGCGGGGTTGGCAATCAGCCCCAGCATTTT. Amino acids: CASSGGGGVGNQPQHF.

The chain combines TRBV19 with TRBJ1-2; the D gene is possibly TRBD1 (6 bases). V was pared by 7 bases and J by 4 bases, with 10 bases between. This CDR3 has 12 amino acids. CDR1 and CDR2 (germline): LNHDA, SQIVND (reference sequence). Here the CDR3 reads CASTGGGYGYTF. The CDR3 nucleotides read TGTGCCAGTACCGGAGGGGGCTATGGCTACACCTTC.

The V gene is TRBV7-9, the J gene TRBJ2-5, with 7 bases aligning to TRBD2. J gave up 5 bases and V 3 bases, and 9 bases lay outside the gene matches. This CDR3 contains 15 residues. Germline values: CDR1 SEHNR, CDR2 FQNEAQ (reference sequence). CDR3 region: CASSFPSGPGETQYF. CDR3 coding DNA: TGTGCCAGCAGCTTCCCTAGCGGCCCCGGGGAGACCCAGTACTTC.

V gene TRBV10-1 combines with J gene TRBJ2-3; 10 bases match TRBD2. J lost 2 bases, V lost 2 bases, and 7 bases had no gene match. From germline, CDR1 is WNHNN and CDR2 SYGVQD (reference sequence). The CDR3 sequence is 17 residues long. For the CDR3, the DNA is TGCGCCAGCAGTGAGACTAGCGGGGCGACCTTCACAGATACGCAGTATTTT. Protein sequence: CASSETSGATFTDTQYF.

This chain uses TRBV21-1 with TRBJ2-1; the table's D gene call, TRBD1, was not cross checked with the DNA. TRBV21-1 is marked as a pseudogene. The CDR3 is made up of 18 amino acids. The CDR3 region is CASSTRGFRAVTYNEQFF. In DNA, the CDR3 is TGTGCCAGCAGCACAAGGGGGTTTCGGGCAGTGACCTACAATGAGCAGTTCTTC.

This chain joins TRBV5-1 and TRBJ2-7; 7 nucleotides match TRBD1. The V and J ends lost 4 bases and 7 bases, in that order; junction bases with no gene match: 11. CDR1 is SGHRS and CDR2 is YFSETQ in the germline V gene. This CDR3 region has 14 residues. Written as DNA, the CDR3 is TGCGCCAGCAGCCCGGGACAGTTTGATACGGAGCAGTACTTC. Translating it yields CASSPGQFDTEQYF.

J is TRBJ1-2 and V is TRBV19; D is uncertain. Trimming pared 2 bases from V and 4 bases from J, leaving 11 bases between. Germline loops: CDR1 LNHDA, CDR2 SQIVND (reference sequence). The length of the CDR3 is 14 residues. The CDR3 DNA sequence: TGTGCCAGTAGTATACATCCGTCAACCTATGGCTACACCTTC. It codes for CASSIHPSTYGYTF.

This chain links TRBV12-3 or TRBV12-4 with TRBJ2-1; D uncertain. The CDR3 has 13 residues. Deletions cut 5 bases from V and 8 bases from J, with 13 bases between. CDR3 region: CASSQDRFDEQFF. CDR3 DNA: TGTGCCAGCAGTCAGGACCGTTTCGATGAGCAGTTCTTC.

The chain couples TRBV11-3 to TRBJ2-1, with D possibly matching TRBD2 (6 bases). Germline V CDR1 and CDR2: SGHNT, YENEEA. The CDR3 loop spans 16 amino acids. V lost 5 bases and J lost 0, with 14 bases in between. The CDR3 is CASSATAGSSYNEQFF. CDR3 coding DNA: TGTGCCAGCAGCGCGACGGCCGGGAGCTCCTACAATGAGCAGTTCTTC.

J is TRBJ2-3 and V is TRBV5-1, with D perhaps matching TRBD1 (5 bases). CDR1 is SGHRS, CDR2 YFSETQ, per germline. The CDR3 totals 14 residues. The V end was cut by 4 bases, the J end by 5 bases, with 14 bases between. This chain's CDR3 is CASSLGQQGDTQYF. Written as DNA, the CDR3 is TGCGCCAGCAGCCTCGGGCAGCAGGGAGATACGCAGTATTTT.

The chain couples TRBV6-1 to TRBJ1-5, with D possibly TRBD1 on 6 matching bases. The V end lost 1 base, the J end lost 2 bases, and 9 bases lay between the germline ends. Germline CDR1 and CDR2: MNHNS and SASEGT. This CDR3 has 15 amino acids. The CDR3 loop reads CASSEGGGGNQPQHF. The CDR3 region has the DNA TGTGCCAGCAGTGAAGGAGGGGGTGGCAATCAGCCCCAGCATTTT.

The CDR3 is CASSLGRRDGYTF. The CDR3, as DNA: TGCGCCAGCAGCTTGGGCAGGAGGGATGGCTACACCTTC. V usage is TRBV5-1 and J usage is TRBJ1-2; D is uncertain. The CDR3 is made up of 13 amino acids. CDR1 SGHRS and CDR2 YFSETQ come from the germline V gene. V lost 0 bases to trimming and J lost 6 bases, with 9 bases between them. Supplemented by reference TRBV5-1 and TRBJ1-2, the full variable domain reads KAGVTQTPRYLIKTRGQQVTLSCSPISGHRSVSWYQQTPGQGLQFLFEYFSETQRNKGNFPGRFSGRQFSNSRSEMNVSTLELGDSALYLCASSLGRRDGYTFGSGTRLTVV.

The chain uses TRBV6-5 and TRBJ2-2; TRBD1 is a possible D gene (5 bases). Germline values: CDR1 MNHEY, CDR2 SVGAGI. Trimming pared 10 bases from V and 1 base from J, leaving 13 bases between. The CDR3 covers 14 residues. The CDR3 sequence: CATATAQNTGELFF. DNA of the CDR3: TGTGCCACTGCGACAGCCCAGAACACCGGGGAGCTGTTTTTT.

This rearrangement joins TRBV5-1 to TRBJ2-1; 7 positions match TRBD2. This CDR3 is built from 15 residues. The V gene's germline CDR1 is SGHRS and CDR2 YFSETQ. The V segment lost 4 bases and the J segment 6 bases; nucleotides outside the gene matches: 10. DNA for the CDR3: TGCGCCAGCAGCCCACTCGCGGGGGTGGGCAATGAGCAGTTCTTC. It translates to CASSPLAGVGNEQFF. Combining the CDR3 with reference TRBV5-1 and TRBJ2-1 gives the whole variable domain KAGVTQTPRYLIKTRGQQVTLSCSPISGHRSVSWYQQTPGQGLQFLFEYFSETQRNKGNFPGRFSGRQFSNSRSEMNVSTLELGDSALYLCASSPLAGVGNEQFFGPGTRLTVL.

V gene TRBV27 combines with J gene TRBJ1-1; D might be TRBD1 (6 bases). Germline values: CDR1 MNHEY, CDR2 SMNVEV (reference sequence). The CDR3 has 17 amino acids. Trimming took off 4 bases at V and 0 bases at J, with 18 bases between the two ends. CDR3 in amino acids: CASSSQVTGTVNTEAFF. The DNA for the CDR3 is TGTGCCAGCAGTTCCCAGGTAACAGGGACGGTGAACACTGAAGCTTTCTTT.

The chain joins TRBV5-6 to TRBJ1-1; D might be TRBD1 (6 bases). The germline CDR1 and CDR2 sequences are SGHDT and YYEEEE. Trimming shortened V by 0 bases and J by 7 bases, and 16 bases separated the two germline ends. The CDR3 runs to 15 residues. The CDR3 nucleotides read TGTGCCAGCAGCTTGGAGTGGCGGACAGACGATGAAGCTTTCTTT. It is translated as CASSLEWRTDDEAFF.

This clone has a handful of counts. This sample includes further DNA sequences coding for the same CDR3. The chain uses TRBV9 and TRBJ1-3; no clear D gene. The CDR3 has 12 residues. CDR1 and CDR2 from the germline V gene are SGDLS and YYNGEE. V dropped 2 bases and J dropped 2 bases, with 2 bases sitting between them. CDR3 protein: CASSVAGNTIYF. CDR3 nucleotides: TGTGCCAGCAGCGTCGCTGGAAACACCATATATTTT. The full variable domain, rest sourced from reference TRBV9 and TRBJ1-3, is DSGVTQTPKHLITATGQRVTLRCSPRSGDLSVYWYQQSLDQGLQFLIQYYNGEERAKGNILERFSAQQFPDLHSELNLSSLELGDSALYFCASSVAGNTIYFGEGSWLTVV.

Here the CDR3 reads CASSHGILTDTQYF. CDR3 nucleotide sequence: TGTGCCAGCAGTCACGGGATATTAACAGATACGCAGTATTTT. The rearrangement links TRBV6-6 to TRBJ2-3; TRBD2 might be the D (5 bases). Deletions cut 5 bases from V and 3 bases from J, with 12 bases between. The CDR3 has 14 residues. Germline CDR1 and CDR2: MNHNY and SVGAGI (reference sequence).

The chain employs TRBV7-9 and TRBJ1-5; D gene uncertain. V gave up 1 base and J gave up 8 bases, with 9 bases separating them. The germline gives CDR1 SEHNR, CDR2 FQNEAQ (reference sequence). The CDR3 contains 13 residues. CDR3 in amino acids: CASSLDLPKPQHF. The CDR3 DNA is TGTGCCAGCAGCTTAGACCTCCCTAAGCCCCAGCATTTT.

The chain couples TRBV5-1 to TRBJ2-5, with 8 bases fitting TRBD1. J was trimmed by 2 bases and V by 4 bases; bases with no gene match: 7. CDR1 is SGHRS, CDR2 YFSETQ, per germline. This CDR3 spans 15 amino acids. CDR3 nucleotides: TGCGCCAGCAGCCTACTGGGGACAGGACAAGAGACCCAGTACTTC. Protein: CASSLLGTGQETQYF.

This sequence joins TRBV19 and TRBJ1-6; 7 bases are a match to TRBD1. V shed 3 bases and J 9 bases; nucleotides not matched to a gene: 2. This CDR3 comprises 13 residues. The germline V gene has CDR1 LNHDA and CDR2 SQIVND (reference sequence). CDR3 sequence: CASSMGQISPLHF. The CDR3 coding sequence is TGTGCCAGTAGTATGGGACAGATTTCACCCCTCCACTTT.